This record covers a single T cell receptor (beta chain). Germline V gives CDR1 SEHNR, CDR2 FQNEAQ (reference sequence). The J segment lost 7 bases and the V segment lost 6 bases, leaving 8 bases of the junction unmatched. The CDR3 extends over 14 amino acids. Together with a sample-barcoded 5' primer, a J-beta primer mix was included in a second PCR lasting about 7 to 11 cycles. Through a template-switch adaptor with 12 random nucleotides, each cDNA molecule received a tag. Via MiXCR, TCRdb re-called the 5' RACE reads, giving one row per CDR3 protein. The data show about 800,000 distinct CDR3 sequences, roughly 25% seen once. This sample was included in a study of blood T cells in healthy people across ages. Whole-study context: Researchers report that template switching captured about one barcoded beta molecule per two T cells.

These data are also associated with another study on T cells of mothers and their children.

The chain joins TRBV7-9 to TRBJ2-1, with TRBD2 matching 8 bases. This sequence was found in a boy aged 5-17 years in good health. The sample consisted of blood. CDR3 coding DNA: TGTGCCAGCAGACCCCAGCGGGAGTGGAATGAGCAGTTCTTC. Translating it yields CASRPQREWNEQFF.